This record covers a single T cell receptor beta chain. Antigen specificity is unknown. This specimen belongs to a study of T cell responses to AZD1222 COVID-19 vaccine. This CDR3 contains 14 residues. CDR1 and CDR2 (germline): SGDLS, YYNGEE. V was clipped by 6 bases and J by 7 bases; unmatched bases: 8. Regarding the study as a whole: Reportedly, nearly half of unique spike TCRs recognized epitopes outside B.1.351/B.1.1.7 mutations. A rise in Spike-specific TCR breadth and depth followed two AZD1222 doses. Just a handful of AZD1222 recipients were seropositive at baseline.

Generated by immunoSEQ multiplex PCR, the TCRdb table keeps only in-frame clones and is missing some. Found here are 80,000 to 100,000 clones, 85% to 90% of them singletons; the top ten hold roughly 5.2%. V gene TRBV9 combines with J gene TRBJ1-2; 11 nucleotides agree with TRBD1. The sequence came from an adult who received the AZD1222 COVID-19 vaccine. Sequencing was performed on peripheral blood, taken 28 days after the second AZD1222 dose. The CDR3 region has the DNA TGTGCCAGCACCAGAGGACAGGGGGCCGGTGGCTACACCTTC. Protein sequence: CASTRGQGAGGYTF.